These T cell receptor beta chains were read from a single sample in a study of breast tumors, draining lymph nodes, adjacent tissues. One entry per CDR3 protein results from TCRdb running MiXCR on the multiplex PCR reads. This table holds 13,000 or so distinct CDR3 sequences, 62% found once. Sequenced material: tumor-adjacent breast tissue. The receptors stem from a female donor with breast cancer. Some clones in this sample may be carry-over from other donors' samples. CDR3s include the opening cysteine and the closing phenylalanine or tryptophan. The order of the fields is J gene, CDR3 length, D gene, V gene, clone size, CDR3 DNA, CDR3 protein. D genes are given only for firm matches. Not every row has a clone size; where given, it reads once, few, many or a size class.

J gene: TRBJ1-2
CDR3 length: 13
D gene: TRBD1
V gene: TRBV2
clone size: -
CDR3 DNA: TGTGCCAGCAGCGGGACAGCTAACTATGGCTACACCTTC
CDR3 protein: CASSGTANYGYTF

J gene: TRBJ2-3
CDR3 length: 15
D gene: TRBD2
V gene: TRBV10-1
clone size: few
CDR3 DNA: TGCGCCACCCGTCCTAGCGGGAGAAGCACAGATACGCAGTATTTT
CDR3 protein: CATRPSGRSTDTQYF

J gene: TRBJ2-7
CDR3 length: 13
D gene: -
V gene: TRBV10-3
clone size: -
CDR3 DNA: TGTGCCATCTCGCCCTCTCCGCGCTCCGAGCAGTACTTC
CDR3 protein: CAISPSPRSEQYF

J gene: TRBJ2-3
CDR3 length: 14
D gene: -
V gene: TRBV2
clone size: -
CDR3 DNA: TGTGCCAGCATTCCAGGACTCCACACAGATACGCAGTATTTT
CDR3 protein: CASIPGLHTDTQYF

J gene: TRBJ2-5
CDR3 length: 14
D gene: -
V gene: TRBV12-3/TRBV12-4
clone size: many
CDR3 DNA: TGTGCCAGCAGTTTAAGTCGACTTAGGCAGACCCAGTACTTC
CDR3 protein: CASSLSRLRQTQYF

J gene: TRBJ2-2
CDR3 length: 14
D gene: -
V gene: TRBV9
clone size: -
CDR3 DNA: TGTGCCAGCAGCGTAGTACAATTCACCGGGGAGCTGTCTTTT
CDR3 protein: CASSVVQFTGELSF

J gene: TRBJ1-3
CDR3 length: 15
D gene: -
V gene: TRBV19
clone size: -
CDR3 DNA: TGTGCCAGTAGTTTCCTCCTTGGCTCTGGAAACACCATATATTTT
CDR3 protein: CASSFLLGSGNTIYF

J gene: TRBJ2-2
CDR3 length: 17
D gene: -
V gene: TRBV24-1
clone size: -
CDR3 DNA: TGTGCCACCAGTGATAATACAGGGTATTTTGACACCGGGGAGCTGTTTTTT
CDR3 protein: CATSDNTGYFDTGELFF

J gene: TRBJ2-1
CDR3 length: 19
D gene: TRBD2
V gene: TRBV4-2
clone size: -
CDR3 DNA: TGTGCCGGCAGCCAAGAGGTACTAGCGGGACGAAATACCTACAATGAGCAGTTCTTC
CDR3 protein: CAGSQEVLAGRNTYNEQFF

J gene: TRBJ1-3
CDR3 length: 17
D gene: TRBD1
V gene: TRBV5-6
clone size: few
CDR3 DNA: TGTGCCAGCAGCTTGATGACAGGGTCTTTCTCTGGAAACACCATATATTTT
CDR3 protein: CASSLMTGSFSGNTIYF

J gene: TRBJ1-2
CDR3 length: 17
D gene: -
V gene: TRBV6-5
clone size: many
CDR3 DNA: TGTGCCAGCAGTTACAGTCGAGGGGGGCAGTTTAACTATGGCTACACCTTC
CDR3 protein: CASSYSRGGQFNYGYTF

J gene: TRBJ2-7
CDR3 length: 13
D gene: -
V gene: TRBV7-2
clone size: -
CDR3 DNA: TGTGCCAGCAGATTCGATACAGGCAAGGAGCAGTACTTC
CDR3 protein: CASRFDTGKEQYF

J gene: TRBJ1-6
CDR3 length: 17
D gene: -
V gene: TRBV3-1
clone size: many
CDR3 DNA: TGTGCCAGCAGCCAAGAAGATGGGGGTCCGTGGTCGAAAGCCCTCCACTTT
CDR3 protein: CASSQEDGGPWSKALHF